This passage covers 15 T cell receptor beta chains from one sample sequenced in a study of T cell responses to AZD1222 COVID-19 vaccine. Generated by immunoSEQ multiplex PCR, the TCRdb table keeps only in-frame clones and is missing some. The sample records some 150,000 clones, about 93% being singletons. The starting material was peripheral blood, obtained on day 0 of AZD1222 vaccination. The source of these receptors is an adult in good health.

The genes are TRBV6-5 and TRBJ1-2; D is possibly TRBD1 (6 bases). Trimming removed 4 bases at V and 8 bases at J, with 17 bases between. The CDR3 covers 14 residues. Germline V CDR1 and CDR2: MNHEY, SVGAGI. CDR3 in DNA: TGTGCCAGCAGTTGGGACAAGGGTCGTCGGGGCTACACCTTC. Protein product: CASSWDKGRRGYTF.

The CDR3, as DNA: TGTGCCAGCAGTCCAACAGGGAAGTCAGGAAACACCATATATTTT. This codes for CASSPTGKSGNTIYF. The rearrangement uses TRBV5-5 and TRBJ1-3, with D tentatively TRBD1 (6 bases). Trimming took off 5 bases at V and 4 bases at J, with 16 bases between the two ends. Germline lookup yields CDR1 SGHKS and CDR2 YYEKEE (reference sequence). The CDR3 length is 15 residues.

The chain employs TRBV10-1 and TRBJ2-2, with D possibly matching TRBD2 (5 bases). V lost 3 bases and J 4 bases, leaving 12 bases between the germline ends. This CDR3 contains 15 residues. Per germline, CDR1 WNHNN and CDR2 SYGVQD (reference sequence). Here the CDR3 DNA reads TGCGCCAGCAGTGATAATAGCGTGGTCACCGGGGAGCTGTTTTTT. This encodes CASSDNSVVTGELFF.

The rearrangement joins TRBV18 to TRBJ1-1, with a weak D call TRBD1 (5 bases). Trimming cost V 5 bases and J 8 bases, with 21 bases left between them. The CDR3 is made up of 15 amino acids. Germline assignment: CDR1 KGHSH and CDR2 LQKENI. Here the CDR3 DNA reads TGTGCCAGCTCATTCTCCACAGGTTCCGAGGGAGAAGCTTTCTTT. As protein: CASSFSTGSEGEAFF.

V usage is TRBV19 and J usage is TRBJ1-5, with a weak D call TRBD1 (5 bases). V was clipped by 1 base and J by 9 bases, with 16 bases between them. The CDR3 loop spans 15 amino acids. Germline CDR1 and CDR2: LNHDA and SQIVND (reference sequence). The CDR3 DNA reads as TGTGCCAGTAGTATAGGGGGACGGAGTGCTGGGCCCCAGCATTTT. It codes for CASSIGGRSAGPQHF.

CDR3 region: CASSIPTDTQYF. In DNA, the CDR3 is TGTGCCAGTAGTATCCCCACAGATACGCAGTATTTT. The V gene is TRBV19, the J gene TRBJ2-3; no reliable D call. Trimming shortened V by 3 bases and J by 2 bases, and 3 bases separated the two germline ends. Per germline, CDR1 LNHDA and CDR2 SQIVND (reference sequence). The CDR3 consists of 12 residues. Filled out from reference TRBV19 and TRBJ2-3, the complete variable domain reads DGGITQSPKYLFRKEGQNVTLSCEQNLNHDAMYWYRQDPGQGLRLIYYSQIVNDFQKGDIAEGYSVSREKKESFPLTVTSAQKNPTAFYLCASSIPTDTQYFGPGTRLTVL.

The J gene is TRBJ1-6, the V gene TRBV6-4; no firm D call. The CDR3 length is 15 residues. Trimming stripped 3 bases from V and 5 bases from J, with 11 bases between. Germline loops: CDR1 MRHNA, CDR2 SNTAGT. CDR3 coding DNA: TGTGCCAGCAGTGAGAGGCAGGCCAATAATTCACCCCTCCACTTT. Its protein is CASSERQANNSPLHF.

CDR3 in amino acids: CASSQRDSNQPQHF. CDR3 coding DNA: TGTGCCAGCAGCCAGAGGGATAGCAATCAGCCCCAGCATTTT. V and J are TRBV3-1 (or the pseudogene TRBV3-2) and TRBJ1-5, with D hard to call. The V end was cut by 3 bases, the J end by 0 bases, with 6 bases between. Germline CDR1 is LGHDT and CDR2 is YNNKEL (reference sequence). The CDR3 is 14 residues long.

This sequence joins TRBV19 and TRBJ1-5; D is unresolved. The V gene's germline CDR1 is LNHDA and CDR2 SQIVND (reference sequence). V gave up 5 bases and J gave up 2 bases, with 7 bases separating them. This CDR3 spans 13 amino acids. Here the CDR3 reads CASSQRGNQPQHF. For the CDR3, the DNA is TGTGCCAGTAGTCAGCGGGGCAATCAGCCCCAGCATTTT. Together with reference TRBV19 and TRBJ1-5, the CDR3 gives the full variable domain: DGGITQSPKYLFRKEGQNVTLSCEQNLNHDAMYWYRQDPGQGLRLIYYSQIVNDFQKGDIAEGYSVSREKKESFPLTVTSAQKNPTAFYLCASSQRGNQPQHFGDGTRLSIL.

The chain carries TRBV18 and TRBJ2-7; a possible D gene is TRBD2 (6 bases). Germline V gene data show CDR1 as KGHSH and CDR2 as LQKENI. Trimming cost V 11 bases and J 7 bases, with 6 bases left between them. There are 8 residues in the CDR3. CDR3 in DNA: TGTGCCCGGGGGGAGCAGTACTTC. This encodes CARGEQYF.

The chain uses TRBV6-4 and TRBJ2-1; D might be TRBD1 (5 bases). The CDR3 covers 14 residues. Trimming left V 2 bases short and J 6 bases short, with 11 bases between. CDR1 MRHNA and CDR2 SNTAGT come from the germline V gene. As DNA, the CDR3 is TGTGCCAGCAGTGACGGGCCTGGGGCCAATGAGCAGTTCTTC. It is translated as CASSDGPGANEQFF.

The rearrangement links TRBV12-5 to TRBJ2-7, with D maybe TRBD2 (5 bases). Trimming took 2 bases from V and 4 from J, leaving 15 bases between them. The CDR3 runs to 15 residues. Germline assignment: CDR1 LGHNT and CDR2 FRNRAP. This chain's CDR3 is CASGLFPDRGYEQYF. The CDR3 DNA reads TGTGCTAGTGGTTTGTTCCCTGACCGGGGATACGAGCAGTACTTC.

The chain has TRBV30 and TRBJ2-5; D uncertain. With 0 bases removed from V and 1 base from J, the gap between germline ends came to 12 bases. There are 15 residues in the CDR3. Germline V lookup: CDR1 GTSNPN, CDR2 SVGIG (reference sequence). The CDR3 DNA is TGTGCCTGGAGTGTAGATATTACGGTCCAAGAGACCCAGTACTTC. This sequence encodes CAWSVDITVQETQYF.

V and J are TRBV10-3 and TRBJ2-1; D is undetermined. CDR3 size: 14 residues. Between the trimmed V and J ends, which lost 4 bases and 6 bases, there was a span of 13 bases. The V gene's germline CDR1 is ENHRY and CDR2 SYGVKD. Written as DNA, the CDR3 is TGTGCCATCAGTGGTACCGTTTCTCGCAATGAGCAGTTCTTC. This gives the protein CAISGTVSRNEQFF.

V usage is TRBV10-3 and J usage is TRBJ2-7; 11 nucleotides align to TRBD1. This CDR3 is 13 amino acids long. In germline, CDR1 is ENHRY, CDR2 SYGVKD. J lost 4 bases, V lost 9 bases, and 5 bases had no gene match. The CDR3 reads CAMGQGEGYEQYF. DNA for the CDR3: TGTGCCATGGGACAGGGGGAAGGGTACGAGCAGTACTTC.